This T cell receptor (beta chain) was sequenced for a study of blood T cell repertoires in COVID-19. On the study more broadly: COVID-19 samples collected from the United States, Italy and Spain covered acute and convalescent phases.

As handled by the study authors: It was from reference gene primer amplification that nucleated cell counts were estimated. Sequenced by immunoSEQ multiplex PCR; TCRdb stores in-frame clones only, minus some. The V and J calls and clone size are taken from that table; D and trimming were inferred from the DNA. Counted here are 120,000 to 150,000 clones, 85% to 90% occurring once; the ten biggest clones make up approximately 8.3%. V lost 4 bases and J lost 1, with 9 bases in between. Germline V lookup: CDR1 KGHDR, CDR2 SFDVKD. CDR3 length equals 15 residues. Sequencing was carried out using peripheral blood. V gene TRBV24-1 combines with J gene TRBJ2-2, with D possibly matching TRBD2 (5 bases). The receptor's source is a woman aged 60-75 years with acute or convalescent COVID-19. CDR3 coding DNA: TGTGCCACCAGTGACCCTCGGGGGAACACCGGGGAGCTGTTTTTT. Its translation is CATSDPRGNTGELFF.